Presented here are 29 T cell receptor beta chains from one specimen sequenced in a study of T cells in Graves' hyperthyroidism and ophthalmopathy (dated by TCRdb to about 2019). The library came from multiplex PCR. Data came from an Illumina HiSeq 2000. Amplification of TCR beta CDR3 regions was carried out from RNA transcripts. For the first round of RT-PCR on the TCR CDR3, the HTBI primer set was used together with the Qiagen OneStep RT-PCR kit. Using fastp trimming at Q25 and MiXCR clonotype assembly, TCRdb reanalyzed the public sequencing data and kept in-frame beta chains. Rows merge per CDR3 protein into single entries with the most common DNA and genes. Within this sample are some 400,000 distinct CDR3 sequences, with 19% of them counted one time only. The top ten clonotypes cover 3% to 4.5% of the sample. The sample taken for sequencing was blood. The receptors originated from a young woman with Graves' hyperthyroidism.

At least ten counts were recorded for this clonotype. J is TRBJ2-5 and V is TRBV6-1; possible D gene TRBD1, 6 bases. The germline CDR1 and CDR2 sequences are MNHNS and SASEGT. Trimming removed 8 bases at V and 0 bases at J, with 16 bases between. The length of the CDR3 is 15 residues. CDR3 residues: CASAPRGQYQETQYF. CDR3 nucleotide sequence: TGTGCCAGCGCGCCCAGGGGTCAATACCAAGAGACCCAGTACTTC.

This clonotype was seen more than once but under ten times. A much larger clone lies one base from this, so it may be a read error. This chain uses TRBV12-3 or TRBV12-4 with TRBJ2-7; tentatively, D is TRBD1 or TRBD2 (5 bases each). The CDR3 is 13 residues long. With 2 bases removed from V and 7 bases from J, the gap between germline ends came to 12 bases. The CDR3 DNA sequence: TGTGCCAGCAGTTTATTTGGGGGTGATGAGCAGTACTTC. Amino acids: CASSLFGGDEQYF.

The V gene is TRBV27, the J gene TRBJ1-1; TRBD1 aligns across 8 bases. Looked up from germline, CDR1 is MNHEY and CDR2 is SMNVEV (reference sequence). V dropped 10 bases and J dropped 5; count of bases not matched to a gene: 3. The CDR3 is made up of 11 amino acids. Written as DNA, the CDR3 is TGTGCCACGCGGACAGGGACTGAAGCTTTCTTT. Its protein product is CATRTGTEAFF.

This clonotype was seen many times. As DNA, the CDR3 is TGTGCCAGCACGACAGGTCAAGCCTCGGTAGGCTACACCTTC. Its translation: CASTTGQASVGYTF. The J gene is TRBJ1-2, the V gene TRBV6-5, with D possibly matching TRBD1 (6 bases). CDR3 length: 14 amino acids. V lost 7 bases and J 8 bases, leaving 20 bases between the germline ends. Germline V gene sequence: CDR1 MNHEY, CDR2 SVGAGI.

This clonotype was counted at least ten times. This chain joins TRBV20-1 and TRBJ1-2; D perhaps matches TRBD1 (5 bases). V lost 0 bases and J lost 2, with 16 bases in between. Germline V CDR1 and CDR2: DFQATT, SNEGSKA (reference sequence). CDR3 length: 16 residues. Here the CDR3 DNA reads TGCAGTGCTAGAGACTTCCAGGGAGCGGCGAACTATGGCTACACCTTC. Protein sequence: CSARDFQGAANYGYTF.

This clonotype has a count of ten or more. This chain joins TRBV12-3 or TRBV12-4 and TRBJ1-5; D remains unclear. This CDR3 contains 14 residues. Trimming removed 5 bases from V and 7 bases from J, with 15 bases in between. The CDR3 coding sequence is TGTGCCAGCAGTCGTTCTGGCGTGTACCAGCCCCAGCATTTT. Protein product: CASSRSGVYQPQHF.

In its sample, this clonotype was seen many times. The chain is built from TRBV12-3 or TRBV12-4 and TRBJ1-3, with 8 bases matching TRBD1. J was trimmed by 3 bases and V by 6 bases; bases with no gene match: 4. The CDR3 runs 14 residues. This CDR3 reads CASRPTGGGNTIYF. CDR3 nucleotide sequence: TGTGCCAGCAGACCCACAGGGGGTGGAAACACCATATATTTT.

This clonotype was seen at least ten times. This chain links TRBV2 with TRBJ1-2; D remains ambiguous. The length of the CDR3 is 15 residues. Trimming shortened V by 0 bases and J by 5 bases, and 13 bases separated the two germline ends. Germline V CDR1 and CDR2: SNHLY, FYNNEI. The CDR3 loop is CASSEAERAEYGYTF. The DNA of the CDR3 is TGTGCCAGCAGTGAAGCGGAGAGGGCCGAGTATGGCTACACCTTC.

This clonotype was recorded at least ten times. The chain couples TRBV3-1 to TRBJ2-5, with 8 bases lining up with TRBD2. There are 15 residues in the CDR3. Trimming cost V 0 bases and J 5 bases; bases outside gene matches: 5. The germline CDR1 and CDR2 sequences are LGHDT and YNNKEL (reference sequence). The DNA for the CDR3 is TGTGCCAGCAGCCAAGACTGGACTAGCCCCGAGACCCAGTACTTC. Encoded protein: CASSQDWTSPETQYF.

This clonotype appeared a few times. The V and J genes are TRBV6-5 and TRBJ1-5; the D gene is possibly TRBD1 (5 bases). CDR1 MNHEY and CDR2 SVGAGI come from the germline V gene. The V end was cut by 3 bases, the J end by 0 bases, with 12 bases between. This CDR3 is 16 amino acids long. CDR3: CASSYWAGHSNQPQHF. CDR3 bases: TGTGCCAGCAGTTATTGGGCAGGGCATAGCAATCAGCCCCAGCATTTT.

The chain carries TRBV10-3 and TRBJ1-1; no clear D. The germline gives CDR1 ENHRY, CDR2 SYGVKD. CDR3 length: 15 residues. Trimming removed 3 bases from V and 0 bases from J, with 11 bases in between. Here the CDR3 DNA reads TGTGCCATCAGTGAATGGGGAAACATGAACACTGAAGCTTTCTTT. Translated, it gives CAISEWGNMNTEAFF.

This clonotype was recorded many times. This chain connects TRBV6-4 to TRBJ1-1, with D tentatively TRBD1 (6 bases). The CDR3 runs 13 residues. V was clipped by 3 bases and J by 1 base, with 6 bases between them. In germline, CDR1 is MRHNA, CDR2 SNTAGT. The DNA of the CDR3 is TGTGCCAGCAGTGAGGGGGCGAACACTGAAGCTTTCTTT. Encoded protein: CASSEGANTEAFF.

Many counts were recorded for this clonotype. The J gene is TRBJ2-7, the V gene TRBV20-1, with D hard to call. The V gene lost 5 bases and the J gene lost 2 bases, with 10 bases spanning the gap. CDR3 size: 12 residues. Germline-derived CDR1 and CDR2 are DFQATT and SNEGSKA (reference sequence). The CDR3 DNA reads as TGCAGTGCTTCTGACTTGACCTACGAGCAGTACTTC. This sequence encodes CSASDLTYEQYF.

V gene TRBV7-9 combines with J gene TRBJ1-2; the D is unclear. The CDR3 is 13 amino acids. Germline V gives CDR1 SEHNR, CDR2 FQNEAQ (reference sequence). V lost 1 base and J 4 bases, leaving 7 bases between the germline ends. The CDR3 reads CASSLGPRYGYTF. CDR3 bases: TGTGCCAGCAGCTTAGGTCCCCGCTATGGCTACACCTTC.

This clonotype was seen many times. The rearrangement links TRBV29-1 to TRBJ2-2; D ambiguous. Trimming removed 6 bases at V and 2 bases at J, with 7 bases between. CDR1 and CDR2 (germline): SQVTM, ANQGSEA. The CDR3 spans 12 residues. This CDR3 reads CSVDPNTGELFF. CDR3 in DNA: TGCAGCGTCGACCCTAACACCGGGGAGCTGTTTTTT.

This clonotype was recorded many times. The chain joins TRBV15 to TRBJ1-5; D might be TRBD1 (6 bases). CDR3 length: 15 amino acids. Germline loops: CDR1 LNHNV, CDR2 YYDKDF (reference sequence). V lost 0 bases to trimming and J lost 7 bases, with 13 bases between them. CDR3 DNA sequence: TGTGCCACCAGCAGAGATAGGGGGGCAGGGCAGCCCCAGCATTTT. Protein sequence: CATSRDRGAGQPQHF. Full variable domain (rest looked up from reference TRBV15 and TRBJ1-5): DAMVIQNPRYQVTQFGKPVTLSCSQTLNHNVMYWYQQKSSQAPKLLFHYYDKDFNNEADTPDNFQSRRPNTSFCFLDIRSPGLGDTAMYLCATSRDRGAGQPQHFGDGTRLSIL.

This clonotype occurred many times. The V call is TRBV11-3, the J call TRBJ2-2, with D tentatively TRBD1 (5 bases). This CDR3 comprises 13 residues. The V end lost 6 bases, the J end lost 4 bases, and 9 bases lay between the germline ends. Germline V lookup: CDR1 SGHNT, CDR2 YENEEA. CDR3 coding DNA: TGTGCCAGCAGTAAGGGGCGCACCGGGGAGCTGTTTTTT. Its translation is CASSKGRTGELFF.

This chain uses TRBV6-5 with TRBJ1-6; D is uncertain. The germline CDR1 and CDR2 sequences are MNHEY and SVGAGI. The ends were cut back, 8 bases at V and 6 bases at J, with 11 bases in the middle. The CDR3 is 13 residues long. The CDR3 loop is CASVSAPNSPLHF. DNA for the CDR3: TGTGCCAGCGTTAGTGCCCCTAATTCACCCCTCCACTTT.

This clonotype showed up many times. The V gene is TRBV27, the J gene TRBJ2-2; 11 positions agree with TRBD2. Germline-derived CDR1 and CDR2 are MNHEY and SMNVEV (reference sequence). The CDR3 is 19 residues long. With 2 bases clipped from V and 0 bases from J, the junction kept 8 bases outside the gene matches. CDR3 DNA: TGTGCCAGCAGTTTAGAGGGAGTAGCGGGGGGGACGAACACCGGGGAGCTGTTTTTT. Protein sequence: CASSLEGVAGGTNTGELFF.

This clonotype came up many times. V is TRBV2 and J is TRBJ1-5; the D is unclear. The CDR3 consists of 15 residues. Germline lookup yields CDR1 SNHLY and CDR2 FYNNEI. Trimming removed 2 bases from V and 1 base from J, with 9 bases in between. DNA of the CDR3: TGTGCCAGCAGTGAAAGGCGGGTCAGCAATCAGCCCCAGCATTTT. Its translation is CASSERRVSNQPQHF.

The table lists this clonotype with many counts. The chain employs TRBV25-1 and TRBJ2-2; D gene ambiguous. Germline V gene data show CDR1 as MGHDK and CDR2 as SYGVNS. The CDR3 length is 15 residues. V lost 1 base and J 6 bases, leaving 12 bases between the germline ends. The CDR3: CASSESKGFAGELFF. Written as DNA, the CDR3 is TGTGCCAGCAGTGAATCTAAGGGTTTCGCCGGGGAGCTGTTTTTT.

A remark on this clonotype: A single base separates this from a much larger clone, so it may be a read error. V is TRBV7-2 and J is TRBJ2-2; the D gene is possibly TRBD2 (5 bases). The germline CDR1 and CDR2 sequences are SGHTA and FQGNSA. The CDR3 length is 13 residues. The CDR3 DNA follows: TGTGCCAGCAGCTTTTTTCTGGCCGGGAAGCTGTTTTTT. Its protein product is CASSFFLAGKLFF.

This clonotype was detected only a few times. The genes are TRBV6-1 and TRBJ1-6; D is unclear. The CDR3 length is 15 residues. Germline lookup yields CDR1 MNHNS and CDR2 SASEGT. Trimming shortened V by 7 bases and J by 9 bases, and 19 bases separated the two germline ends. The CDR3 here is CASTSEQILSSPLHF. CDR3 nucleotides: TGTGCCAGCACCTCCGAACAGATTCTTAGTTCACCCCTCCACTTT.

The table lists this clonotype with many counts. The chain is built from TRBV7-2 and TRBJ1-1; 9 bases are shared with TRBD1. CDR1 is SGHTA and CDR2 is FQGNSA in the germline V gene. The CDR3 runs to 14 residues. Trimming took 3 bases from V and 4 from J; bases not matched to a gene: 3. CDR3 nucleotide sequence: TGTGCCAGCAGCTTCGGACAGGGGAGCACTGAAGCTTTCTTT. Translated: CASSFGQGSTEAFF.

This clonotype was recorded at least ten times. The chain uses TRBV7-8 and TRBJ2-5; 9 nucleotides match TRBD2. CDR3 length: 16 amino acids. The germline V gene has CDR1 SGHVS and CDR2 FQNEAQ. After removal of 0 bases from V and 6 bases from J, the junction contained 8 bases not matched to a gene. Here the CDR3 reads CASSLARVAGVKTQYF. The CDR3 DNA sequence: TGTGCCAGCAGCTTAGCGCGGGTAGCGGGGGTGAAGACCCAGTACTTC. Filled out from reference TRBV7-8 and TRBJ2-5, the complete variable domain reads GAGVSQSPRYKVAKRGQDVALRCDPISGHVSLFWYQQALGQGPEFLTYFQNEAQLDKSGLPSDRFFAERPEGSVSTLKIQRTQQEDSAVYLCASSLARVAGVKTQYFGPGTRLLVL.

A few counts support this clonotype. The chain employs TRBV3-1 and TRBJ2-5, with D possibly matching TRBD2 (6 bases). The CDR3 length is 19 residues. V lost 0 bases and J lost 5, with 25 bases in between. CDR1 and CDR2 (germline): LGHDT, YNNKEL (reference sequence). The CDR3 reads CASSQDRYRRGVRGETQYF. CDR3 nucleotides: TGTGCCAGCAGCCAAGATCGATACCGTCGCGGGGTGCGAGGGGAGACCCAGTACTTC.

This clonotype was seen at least ten times. The chain employs TRBV6-5 and TRBJ1-2, with D unresolved. The V end lost 2 bases, the J end lost 8 bases, and 9 bases lay between the germline ends. CDR3 size: 12 residues. Germline V gene lookup returns CDR1 MNHEY and CDR2 SVGAGI. The CDR3 protein is CASSYPVGGYTF. CDR3 in DNA: TGTGCCAGCAGTTACCCCGTAGGGGGCTACACCTTC.

The sample holds many counts of this clonotype. The V and J genes are TRBV11-2 and TRBJ2-7; no firm D call. Germline V lookup: CDR1 SGHAT, CDR2 FQNNGV. V was clipped by 2 bases and J by 0 bases, with 11 bases between them. The CDR3 sequence is 15 residues long. The CDR3 is CASSLLQQPSYEQYF. Written as DNA, the CDR3 is TGTGCCAGCAGCTTACTGCAGCAGCCCTCCTACGAGCAGTACTTC.

Many counts were recorded for this clonotype. The V gene is TRBV7-2, the J gene TRBJ1-5; D uncertain. V dropped 1 base and J dropped 4 bases, with 8 bases sitting between them. The CDR3 has 14 amino acids. Germline loops: CDR1 SGHTA, CDR2 FQGNSA. CDR3 residues: CASSLVVGNQPQHF. The CDR3 DNA reads as TGTGCCAGCAGCTTAGTAGTCGGTAATCAGCCCCAGCATTTT.